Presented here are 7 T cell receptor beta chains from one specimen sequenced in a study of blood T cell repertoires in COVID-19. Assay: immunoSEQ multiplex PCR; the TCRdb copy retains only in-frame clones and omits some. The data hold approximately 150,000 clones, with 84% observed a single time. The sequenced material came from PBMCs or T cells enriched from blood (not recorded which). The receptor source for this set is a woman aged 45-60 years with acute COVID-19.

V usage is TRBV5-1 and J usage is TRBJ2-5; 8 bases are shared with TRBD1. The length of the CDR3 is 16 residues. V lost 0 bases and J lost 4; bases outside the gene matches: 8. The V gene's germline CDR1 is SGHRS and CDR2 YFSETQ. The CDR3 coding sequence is TGCGCCAGCAGCTTGGTTGGCAGGGGGCTCAGAGAGACCCAGTACTTC. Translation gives CASSLVGRGLRETQYF.

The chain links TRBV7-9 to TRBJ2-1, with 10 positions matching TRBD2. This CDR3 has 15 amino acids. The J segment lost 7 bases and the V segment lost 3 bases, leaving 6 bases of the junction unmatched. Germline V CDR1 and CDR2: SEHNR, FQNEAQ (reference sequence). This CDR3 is CASSFRTSGGNEQFF. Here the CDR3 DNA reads TGTGCCAGCAGCTTCCGGACTAGCGGAGGAAATGAGCAGTTCTTC.

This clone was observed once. Here the CDR3 DNA reads TGTGCCAGCAGCAAAACCGGGACTAGCGCTGGTGAGCAGTTCTTC. This codes for CASSKTGTSAGEQFF. V and J are TRBV3-1 (or the pseudogene TRBV3-2) and TRBJ2-1; 10 positions match TRBD2. Germline V gene data show CDR1 as LGHDT and CDR2 as YNNKEL (reference sequence). The CDR3 loop spans 15 amino acids. V was pared by 5 bases and J by 9 bases, with 10 bases of the junction left unmatched.

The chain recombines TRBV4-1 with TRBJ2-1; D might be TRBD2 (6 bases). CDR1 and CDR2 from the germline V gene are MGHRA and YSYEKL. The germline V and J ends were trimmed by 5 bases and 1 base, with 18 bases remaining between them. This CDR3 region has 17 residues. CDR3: CASSTSPAGLSYNEQFF. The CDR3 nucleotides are TGCGCCAGCAGCACGTCCCCAGCGGGCCTTTCCTACAATGAGCAGTTCTTC.

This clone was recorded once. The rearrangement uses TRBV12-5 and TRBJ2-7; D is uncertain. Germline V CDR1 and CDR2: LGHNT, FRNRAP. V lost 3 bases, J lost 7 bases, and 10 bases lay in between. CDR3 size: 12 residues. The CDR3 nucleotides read TGTGCTAGTGGTTTAAGTTTAGTGGAGCAGTACTTC. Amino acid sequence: CASGLSLVEQYF. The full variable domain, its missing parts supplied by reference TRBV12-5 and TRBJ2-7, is DARVTQTPRHKVTEMGQEVTMRCQPILGHNTVFWYRQTMMQGLELLAYFRNRAPLDDSGMPKDRFSAEMPDATLATLKIQPSEPRDSAVYFCASGLSLVEQYFGPGTRLTVT.

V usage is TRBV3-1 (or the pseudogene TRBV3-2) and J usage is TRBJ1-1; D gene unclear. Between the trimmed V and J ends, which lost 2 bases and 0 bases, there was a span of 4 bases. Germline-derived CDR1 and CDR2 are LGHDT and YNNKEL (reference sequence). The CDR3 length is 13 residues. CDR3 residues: CASSQRLNTEAFF. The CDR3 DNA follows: TGTGCCAGCAGCCAACGGTTGAACACTGAAGCTTTCTTT.

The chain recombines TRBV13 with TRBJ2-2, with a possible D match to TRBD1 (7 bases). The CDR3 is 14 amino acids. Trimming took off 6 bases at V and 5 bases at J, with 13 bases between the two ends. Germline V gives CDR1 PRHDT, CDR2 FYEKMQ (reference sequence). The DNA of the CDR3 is TGTGCCAGCAGATTGACAGGGACTACCGGGGAGCTGTTTTTT. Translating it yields CASRLTGTTGELFF.